This TCR beta chain was sequenced for a study of shared clonotypes between healthy human individuals. Study details: Aged between 18 and 49, the donors were two women and a few men. General observations from the study: Rarefaction analysis demonstrated incomplete sorted-subset sequencing notwithstanding large depth.

A remark on this clone: What it binds is not known.

The V end lost 0 bases, the J end lost 0 bases, and 9 bases lay between the germline ends. The CDR3 contains 15 residues. Germline V gene sequence: CDR1 MNHEY, CDR2 SVGAGI. Genomic DNA of every subset was divided equally among multiple immunoSEQ plates. Sequenced by immunoSEQ multiplex PCR; TCRdb stores in-frame clones only, minus some. The table lists around 1.6 million clones, 95% to 99% of them singletons. A split of CD4+ cells into CD45RA+ naive and CD45RA-negative memory subsets was performed. The receptor's source is a man aged 25-45 years in good health. Sample: naive CD4+ T cells sorted from blood. Subset: CD45RA+ positively selected. The chain has TRBV6-5 and TRBJ2-7, with a weak D call TRBD1 (6 bases). CDR3 sequence reads: CASSYSRQASYEQYF. DNA of the CDR3: TGTGCCAGCAGTTACTCGAGACAGGCCTCCTACGAGCAGTACTTC.